This TCR beta chain stems from a study of shared clonotypes between healthy human individuals. Study-wide points: On the whole, naive subsets had larger estimated richness than memory subsets had. Between a handful of donors, naive CD4 clonotypes were shared at a level of about 5%.

Turning to this clone: Its antigen is currently unknown.

CD4+ cells underwent separation, giving CD45RA+ naive and CD45RA-negative memory subsets. Original methodology: Filtering was not the same, since immunoSEQ gave junction-only sequences without quality scores. Measured with immunoSEQ multiplex PCR; TCRdb has only the in-frame clones, and not every one. Clone size and V and J calls were adopted from that table, with D and trimming inferred from the DNA. Of 600,000 to 700,000 clones listed, 60% to 75% are singletons. V was pared by 2 bases and J by 6 bases, with 9 bases of the junction left unmatched. In germline, CDR1 is MNHNY, CDR2 SVGAGI (reference sequence). The CDR3 runs 16 residues.

The sequence derives from a woman aged 30 to 39 in good health. The chain uses TRBV6-6 and TRBJ1-2; the match to TRBD1 covers 10 bases. The material sequenced was memory CD4+ T cells sorted from blood. Subset reported: CD45RA-negative fraction. CDR3 nucleotide sequence: TGTGCCAGCAGTTACCTCGGGACAGGGGATAAGAATGGCTACACCTTC. Protein product: CASSYLGTGDKNGYTF.